A single sample gave rise to the 9 T cell receptor beta chains below, sequenced in a study of CXCR3-negative and CXCR3-positive naive CD8 T cells. TRB cDNA was prepared as libraries by UMI-labeled 5' RACE. TCRdb re-called the 5' RACE reads; every CDR3 protein appears as one record, without DNA. Found here are approximately 83,000 distinct CDR3 sequences; the top ten clones hold approximately 1.4%. Material for sequencing was naive CXCR3- CD8+ T cells from blood. Subset noted: CD45RO-CCR7+CD27+CD95- naive CD8+ T cells lacking CXCR3 (TNR3-). The receptor source for this set is a human donor in good health. Some clones in this sample may be carry-over from other donors' samples.

V gene TRBV27 combines with J gene TRBJ2-7; TCRdb reports TRBD1, a call that lacks DNA to check it against. The germline V gene has CDR1 MNHEY and CDR2 SMNVEV (reference sequence). This CDR3 has 16 amino acids. The CDR3: CASSLSGTPSSYEQYF.

The chain has TRBV12-3 or TRBV12-4 and TRBJ2-7. This CDR3 is 12 amino acids long. The CDR3 sequence: CASSRLVYEQYF.

The gene calls are TRBV14 and TRBJ2-7; TCRdb's D call, TRBD2, is unchecked because there is no DNA. Germline-derived CDR1 and CDR2 are SGHDN and FVKESK. This CDR3 is built from 14 residues. CDR3 sequence: CASSQAGWGYEQYF. The full variable domain, in which reference TRBV14 and TRBJ2-7 provide the parts outside the CDR3, is EAGVTQFPSHSVIEKGQTVTLRCDPISGHDNLYWYRRVMGKEIKFLLHFVKESKQDESGMPNNRFLAERTGGTYSTLKVQPAELEDSGVYFCASSQAGWGYEQYFGPGTRLTVT.

V usage is TRBV5-1 and J usage is TRBJ2-6. Germline V gives CDR1 SGHRS, CDR2 YFSETQ. The CDR3 loop spans 15 amino acids. CDR3 in amino acids: CASSRQSSGANVLTF.

The V and J genes are TRBV20-1 and TRBJ2-7; TCRdb's D call of TRBD1 is untestable without DNA. Germline CDR1 and CDR2: DFQATT and SNEGSKA (reference sequence). The length of the CDR3 is 18 residues. CDR3 amino acids: CSARDGLAVGGDSYEQYF.

This chain connects TRBV19 to TRBJ1-1; TCRdb's D call of TRBD1 is untestable without DNA. There are 13 residues in the CDR3. Germline CDR1 reads LNHDA; CDR2 reads SQIVND (reference sequence). The CDR3 spells CASSPGLNTEAFF.

J is TRBJ2-7 and V is TRBV3-1. The CDR3 sequence is 14 residues long. Germline loops: CDR1 LGHDT, CDR2 YNNKEL (reference sequence). CDR3 residues: CASSDSRNAYEQYF.

CDR3 region: CATSSADRQETQYF. This chain uses TRBV15 with TRBJ2-5; with no DNA, the TCRdb D assignment of TRBD1 cannot be verified. The CDR3 length is 14 residues. CDR1 LNHNV and CDR2 YYDKDF come from the germline V gene (reference sequence).

The rearrangement links TRBV6-2 or TRBV6-3 to TRBJ2-3; there is no DNA to check the TCRdb D call of TRBD1. CDR3 length equals 14 residues. Per germline, CDR1 MNHEY and CDR2 SVGEGT. The CDR3 loop is CATCSGTEPDTQYF.